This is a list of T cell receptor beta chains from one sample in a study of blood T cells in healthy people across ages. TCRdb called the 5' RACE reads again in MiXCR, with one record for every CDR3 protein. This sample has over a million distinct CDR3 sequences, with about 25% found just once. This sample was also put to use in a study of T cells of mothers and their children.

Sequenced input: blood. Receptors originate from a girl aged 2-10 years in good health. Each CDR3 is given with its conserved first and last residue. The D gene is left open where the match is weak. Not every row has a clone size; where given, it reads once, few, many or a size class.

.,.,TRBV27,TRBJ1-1,TGTGCCAGCAGTTTAGCGCCCTCGATGAACACTGAAGCTTTCTTT,CASSLAPSMNTEAFF
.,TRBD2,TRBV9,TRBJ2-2,TGTGCCAGCAGCGTCCTAGCGGGAGGCGGGGAGCTGTTTTTT,CASSVLAGGGELFF
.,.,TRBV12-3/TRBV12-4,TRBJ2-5,TGTGCCAGCAGTACCCCACTAGGGACGGGAGAGACCCAGTACTTC,CASSTPLGTGETQYF
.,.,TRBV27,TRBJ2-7,TGTGTCAGCAGTTCCGGACAGTCACGTTCCTACGAGCAGTACTTC,CVSSSGQSRSYEQYF
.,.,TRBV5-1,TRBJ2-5,TGCGCCAGCAGCTTGGAACAAGAAGAGTACTTC,CASSLEQEEYF
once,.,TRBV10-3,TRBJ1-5,TGTGCCACCTCGCTGGATAGCAATCAGCCCCAGCATTTT,CATSLDSNQPQHF
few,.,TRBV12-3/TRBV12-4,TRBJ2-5,TGTGCCAGCAGTTTCGGGGCCCCAGAGACCCAGTACTTC,CASSFGAPETQYF
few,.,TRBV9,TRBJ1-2,TGTGCCAGCAGCGCCTCAGAGCTCTATGGCTACACCTTC,CASSASELYGYTF
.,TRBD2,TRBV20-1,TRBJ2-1,TGCAGTGCCCAGGCCAGCAGGGAGGGTGAGCAGTTCTTC,CSAQASREGEQFF
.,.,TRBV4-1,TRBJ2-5,TGCGCCAGCAGCCAAGATTTAGGGACCCAGTACTTC,CASSQDLGTQYF
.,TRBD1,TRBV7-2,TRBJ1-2,TGTGCCAGCAGCCAAGAAAGTTACAGGGGAGGCTACACCTTC,CASSQESYRGGYTF
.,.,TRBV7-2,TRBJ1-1,TGTGCCAGCAGCTTGAGCTATGAAGCTTTCTTT,CASSLSYEAFF
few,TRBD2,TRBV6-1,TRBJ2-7,TGTGCCAGCAAGCCAGGAGCGGGGGCTTACGAGCAGTACTTC,CASKPGAGAYEQYF
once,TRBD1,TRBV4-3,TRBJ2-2,TGCGCCAGCAGCCAACATTTCGGGACAGCCACCGGGGAGCTGTTTTTT,CASSQHFGTATGELFF
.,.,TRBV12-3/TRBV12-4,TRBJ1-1,TGTGCCAGCACCCCAGGGAGCGGACACACTGAAGCTTTCTTT,CASTPGSGHTEAFF
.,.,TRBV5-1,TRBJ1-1,TGCGCCAGCAGCCCAGACGGGGGGGACACTGAAGCTTTCTTT,CASSPDGGDTEAFF
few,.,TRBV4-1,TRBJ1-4,TGCGCCAGCAGCCAAGGGACCGAAAAACTGTTTTTT,CASSQGTEKLFF
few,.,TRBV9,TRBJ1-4,TGTGCCAGCAGCGCGACTCAAACTAATGAAAAACTGTTTTTT,CASSATQTNEKLFF
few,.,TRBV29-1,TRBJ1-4,TGCAGCGTTGTGGGGACTAGGAATGAAAAACTGTTTTTT,CSVVGTRNEKLFF
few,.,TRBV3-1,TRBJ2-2,TGTGCCAGCAGCCACGGGACCCACACCGGGGAGCTGTTTTTT,CASSHGTHTGELFF
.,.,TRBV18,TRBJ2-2,TGTGCCAGCTCACCACTGAAGGGGACCGGGGAGCTGTTTTTT,CASSPLKGTGELFF
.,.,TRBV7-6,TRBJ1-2,TGTGCCAGCAGCCCTATTGGCCACTTCCAGGGATCTCATGAGTATGGCTACACCTTC,CASSPIGHFQGSHEYGYTF
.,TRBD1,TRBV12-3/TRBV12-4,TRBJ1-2,TGTGCCAGCAAGATGACAGGGGGCCGGGGCTATGGCTACACCTTC,CASKMTGGRGYGYTF
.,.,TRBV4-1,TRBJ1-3,TGCGCCAGCAGCTTCGGACCCCCGGGAAACACCATATATTTT,CASSFGPPGNTIYF
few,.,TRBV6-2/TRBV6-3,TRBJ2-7,TGTGCCAGCAGTTACTTCAGCTACGAGCAGTACTTC,CASSYFSYEQYF
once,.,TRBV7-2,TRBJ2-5,TGTGCCAGCAGCTTAGATGGCGGGTGGGTGACCCAGTACTTC,CASSLDGGWVTQYF
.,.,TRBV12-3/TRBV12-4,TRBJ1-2,TGTGCCAGCAGTTTGGAGGGGACCTATGGCTACACCTTC,CASSLEGTYGYTF
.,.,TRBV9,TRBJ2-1,TGTGCCAGCAGCCGCGAGGGGGAGAGAGAGCAGTTCTTC,CASSREGEREQFF
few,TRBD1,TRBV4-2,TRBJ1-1,TGTGCCAGCAGCCAAGTGAGGACAGGAGTGAACACTGAAGCTTTCTTT,CASSQVRTGVNTEAFF
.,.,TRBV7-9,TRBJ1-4,TGTGCCAGCAGCTTATCCCCCCTAGGGAAGCAGGAAAAACTGTTTTTT,CASSLSPLGKQEKLFF
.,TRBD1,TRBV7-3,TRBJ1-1,TGTGCCAGCAGCTCAGGGGGGGGTTATGAAGCTTTCTTT,CASSSGGGYEAFF
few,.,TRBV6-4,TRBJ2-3,TGTGCCGGCAGTGATGACAGGTTCACAGATACGCAGTATTTT,CAGSDDRFTDTQYF
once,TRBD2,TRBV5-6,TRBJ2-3,TGTGCCAGCAGCTTGGCCGGAAGGCTATTAGCGGGTTTATCAATACTGGATACGCAGTATTTT,CASSLAGRLLAGLSILDTQYF
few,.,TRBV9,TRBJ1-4,TGTGCCAGCAGCGCTGAGACAGGCGGAGAGGAAAAACTGTTTTTT,CASSAETGGEEKLFF
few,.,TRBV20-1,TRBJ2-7,TGCAGTGCTAGTCAGGATCCGGGCAGTTCCTACGAGCAGTACTTC,CSASQDPGSSYEQYF
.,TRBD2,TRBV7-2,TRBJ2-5,TGTGCCAGCAGCTTAGATGGAATAGCGGGAGGCGGAGAGACCCAGTACTTC,CASSLDGIAGGGETQYF
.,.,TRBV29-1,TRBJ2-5,TGCAGCGTTGAAGATTTGAGGGACCAGGTGGGGGAGACCCAGTACTTC,CSVEDLRDQVGETQYF
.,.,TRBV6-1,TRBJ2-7,TGTGCCAGCAGACCTACACAGAATTACAACTTCTACGAGCAGTACTTC,CASRPTQNYNFYEQYF
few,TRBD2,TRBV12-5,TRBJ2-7,TGTGCTAGTGGTTCCGGGACTAGCGTCCACGAGCAGTACTTC,CASGSGTSVHEQYF
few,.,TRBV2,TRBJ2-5,TGTGCCAGCAGTGCCGACGGTAAAGAGACCCAGTACTTC,CASSADGKETQYF
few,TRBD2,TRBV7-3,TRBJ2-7,TGTGCCAGCAGCTTAATGGCTAGCGGGGGCGAGCAGTACTTC,CASSLMASGGEQYF
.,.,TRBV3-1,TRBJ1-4,TGTGCCAGCAGCCAAGTTGGGAATAAAAAACTGTTTTTT,CASSQVGNKKLFF